The rows below give T cell receptor beta chains drawn from one sample of a study of long-term antiretroviral therapy in people with HIV. Using immunoSEQ multiplex PCR, the repertoire was profiled, and TCRdb retains in-frame clones only, with some absent. Of around 25,000 clones in the sample, roughly 87% were seen once. This specimen was unsorted PBMCs, taken 1.8 years before starting antiretroviral therapy. The receptors stem from a man aged 50 to 60 with HIV. Each CDR3 is given with its conserved first and last residue. Each record gives: V gene, J gene, CDR3 protein.

v_call: TRBV18
j_call: TRBJ2-5
cdr3_aa: CASRQGNQETQYF

v_call: TRBV18
j_call: TRBJ2-1
cdr3_aa: CASSPANSGRPSYNEQFF

v_call: TRBV11-2
j_call: TRBJ2-1
cdr3_aa: CASSPLAGSWNEQFF

v_call: TRBV5-6
j_call: TRBJ1-5
cdr3_aa: CASSLTGGQGPRGNQPQHF

v_call: TRBV5-1
j_call: TRBJ1-1
cdr3_aa: CASSETSFGVNTEAFF

v_call: TRBV7-9
j_call: TRBJ1-1
cdr3_aa: CASSPAGLTEAFF

v_call: TRBV9
j_call: TRBJ2-7
cdr3_aa: CASSVLPSGGSYEQYF

v_call: TRBV9
j_call: TRBJ1-1
cdr3_aa: CASSVGSQAMNTEAFF

v_call: TRBV19
j_call: TRBJ2-7
cdr3_aa: CASSINWQHDEQYF

v_call: TRBV5-1
j_call: TRBJ2-5
cdr3_aa: CASSLAGAQETQYF

v_call: TRBV5-4
j_call: TRBJ1-1
cdr3_aa: CASSLAVTAANTEAFF

v_call: TRBV5-4
j_call: TRBJ2-1
cdr3_aa: CASSSETSGSFSYNEQFF

v_call: TRBV6-1
j_call: TRBJ1-2
cdr3_aa: CASSDWQGTNYGYTF

v_call: TRBV5-1
j_call: TRBJ2-2
cdr3_aa: CASSPTGQGTNTGELFF

v_call: TRBV4-2
j_call: TRBJ2-5
cdr3_aa: CASSRWDSQETQYF

v_call: TRBV15
j_call: TRBJ2-7
cdr3_aa: CATSRVSPPYEQYF

v_call: TRBV19
j_call: TRBJ2-3
cdr3_aa: CASSDLTDTQYF

v_call: TRBV7-8
j_call: TRBJ1-2
cdr3_aa: CASSFDRADGYTF

v_call: TRBV4-1
j_call: TRBJ2-7
cdr3_aa: CASSQSQGSGYEQYF

v_call: TRBV5-5
j_call: TRBJ1-5
cdr3_aa: CASSFTARGGQPQHF

v_call: TRBV10-3
j_call: TRBJ1-2
cdr3_aa: CAISSIRGIDGYTF

v_call: TRBV29-1
j_call: TRBJ2-1
cdr3_aa: CSVEDLLRTSGSDEQFF

v_call: TRBV6-1
j_call: TRBJ2-7
cdr3_aa: CASSGRRNRYEQYF

v_call: TRBV12-5
j_call: TRBJ1-5
cdr3_aa: CASGLVLDTKNSNQPQHF

v_call: TRBV9
j_call: TRBJ1-2
cdr3_aa: CASNRGNYGYTF

v_call: TRBV27
j_call: TRBJ2-2
cdr3_aa: CASSLKGLTGELFF

v_call: TRBV7-9
j_call: TRBJ2-7
cdr3_aa: CASSLQLYEQHF

v_call: TRBV7-9
j_call: TRBJ2-5
cdr3_aa: CASSLWSGSQPETQYF

v_call: TRBV11-2
j_call: TRBJ2-2
cdr3_aa: CASSDLGRSNTGELFF

v_call: TRBV11-2
j_call: TRBJ2-7
cdr3_aa: CASRTEGSYEQYF

v_call: TRBV7-9
j_call: TRBJ2-1
cdr3_aa: CASSSTRRHNNEQFF

v_call: TRBV5-1
j_call: TRBJ2-7
cdr3_aa: CASSFPSAGNYYEQYF